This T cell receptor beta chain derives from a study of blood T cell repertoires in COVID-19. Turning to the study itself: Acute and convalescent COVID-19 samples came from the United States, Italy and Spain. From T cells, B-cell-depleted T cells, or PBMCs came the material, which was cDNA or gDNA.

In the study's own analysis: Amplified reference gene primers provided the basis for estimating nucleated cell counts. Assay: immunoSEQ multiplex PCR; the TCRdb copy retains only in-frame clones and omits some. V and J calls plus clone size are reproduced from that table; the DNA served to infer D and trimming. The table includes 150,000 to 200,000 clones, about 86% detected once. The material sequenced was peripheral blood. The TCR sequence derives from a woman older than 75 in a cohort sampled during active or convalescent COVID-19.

The CDR3 DNA follows: TGTGCCAGCAGCGTGGGACGGGATGAAAAACTGTTTTTT. As protein: CASSVGRDEKLFF. V gene TRBV5-5 combines with J gene TRBJ1-4; tentative D call: TRBD1 (5 bases). The ends were cut back, 4 bases at V and 6 bases at J, with 10 bases in the middle. Germline V gene sequence: CDR1 SGHKS, CDR2 YYEKEE (reference sequence). CDR3 length: 13 residues.